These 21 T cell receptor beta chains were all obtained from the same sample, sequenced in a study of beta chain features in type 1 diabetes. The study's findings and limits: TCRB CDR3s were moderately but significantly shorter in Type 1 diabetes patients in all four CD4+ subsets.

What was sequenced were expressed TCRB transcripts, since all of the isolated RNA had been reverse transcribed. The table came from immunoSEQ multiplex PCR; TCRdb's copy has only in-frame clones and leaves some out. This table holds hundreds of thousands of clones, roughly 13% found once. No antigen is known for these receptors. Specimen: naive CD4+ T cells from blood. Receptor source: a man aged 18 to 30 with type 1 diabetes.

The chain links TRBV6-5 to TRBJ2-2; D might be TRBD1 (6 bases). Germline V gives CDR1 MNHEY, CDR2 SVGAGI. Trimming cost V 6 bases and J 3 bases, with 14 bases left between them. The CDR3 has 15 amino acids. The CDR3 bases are TGTGCCAGCAGCCCAGGACAGAAAGACACCGGGGAGCTGTTTTTT. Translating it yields CASSPGQKDTGELFF.

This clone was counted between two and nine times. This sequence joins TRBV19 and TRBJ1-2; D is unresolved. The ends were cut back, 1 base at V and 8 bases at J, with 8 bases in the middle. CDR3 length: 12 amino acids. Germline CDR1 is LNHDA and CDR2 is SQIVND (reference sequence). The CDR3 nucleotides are TGTGCCAGTAGTATAGCCGGGATGGGCTACACCTTC. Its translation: CASSIAGMGYTF.

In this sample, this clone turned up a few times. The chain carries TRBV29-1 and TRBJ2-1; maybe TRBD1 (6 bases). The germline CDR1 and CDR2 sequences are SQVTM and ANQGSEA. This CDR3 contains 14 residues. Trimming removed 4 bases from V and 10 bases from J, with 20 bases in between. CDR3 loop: CSVAKDSGSGEQFF. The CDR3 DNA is TGCAGCGTTGCGAAGGACAGTGGGTCGGGCGAGCAGTTCTTC.

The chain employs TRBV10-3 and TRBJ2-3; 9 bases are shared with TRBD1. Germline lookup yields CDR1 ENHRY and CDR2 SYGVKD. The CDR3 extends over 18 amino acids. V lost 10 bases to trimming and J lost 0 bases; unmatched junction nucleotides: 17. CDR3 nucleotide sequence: TGTGCCACCCGCGCGGGACAGGGTAAAAAAGATAGCACAGATACGCAGTATTTT. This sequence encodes CATRAGQGKKDSTDTQYF.

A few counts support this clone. This CDR3 is CASSQDRSGWGGNQPQHF. For the CDR3, the DNA is TGCGCCAGCAGCCAAGATCGGTCTGGTTGGGGGGGCAATCAGCCCCAGCATTTT. V usage is TRBV4-1 and J usage is TRBJ1-5; a possible D gene is TRBD1 (5 bases). Germline CDR1 MGHRA, CDR2 YSYEKL. This CDR3 contains 18 residues. The V end lost 0 bases, the J end lost 2 bases, and 17 bases lay between the germline ends.

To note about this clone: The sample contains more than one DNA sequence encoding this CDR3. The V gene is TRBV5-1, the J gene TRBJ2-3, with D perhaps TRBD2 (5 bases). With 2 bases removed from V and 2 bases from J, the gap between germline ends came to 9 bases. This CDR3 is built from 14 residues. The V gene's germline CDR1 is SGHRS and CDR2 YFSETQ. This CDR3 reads CASSFGLNTDTQYF. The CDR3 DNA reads TGCGCCAGCAGCTTTGGACTCAACACAGATACGCAGTATTTT.

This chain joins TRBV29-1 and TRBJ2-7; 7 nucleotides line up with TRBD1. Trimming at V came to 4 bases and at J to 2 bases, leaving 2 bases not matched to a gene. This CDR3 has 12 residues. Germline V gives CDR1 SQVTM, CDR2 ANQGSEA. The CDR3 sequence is CSVGDSTYEQYF. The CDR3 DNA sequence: TGCAGCGTTGGGGACAGCACCTACGAGCAGTACTTC.

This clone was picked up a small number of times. CDR3 DNA: TGTGCCAGCAGTTACTCGTTAACGGGGGGAATGTACGAGCAGTACTTC. It encodes CASSYSLTGGMYEQYF. The chain couples TRBV6-5 to TRBJ2-7, with TRBD2 matching over 7 bases. This CDR3 comprises 16 residues. J gave up 4 bases and V 0 bases, and 9 bases lay outside the gene matches. Germline CDR1 and CDR2: MNHEY and SVGAGI.

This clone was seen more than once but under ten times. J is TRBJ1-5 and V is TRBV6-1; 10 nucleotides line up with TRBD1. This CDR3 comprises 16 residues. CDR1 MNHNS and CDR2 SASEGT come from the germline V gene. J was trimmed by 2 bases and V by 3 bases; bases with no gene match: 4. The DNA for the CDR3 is TGTGCCAGCAGTGACGGGACAGGGGACCGCAATCAGCCCCAGCATTTT. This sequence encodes CASSDGTGDRNQPQHF.

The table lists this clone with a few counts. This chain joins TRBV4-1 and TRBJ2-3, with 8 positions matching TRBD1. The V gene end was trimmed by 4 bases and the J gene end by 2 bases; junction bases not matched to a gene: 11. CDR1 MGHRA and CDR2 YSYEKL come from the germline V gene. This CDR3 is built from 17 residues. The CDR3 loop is CASSPLIDRGDTDTQYF. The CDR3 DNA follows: TGCGCCAGCAGCCCACTTATCGACAGGGGTGACACAGATACGCAGTATTTT.

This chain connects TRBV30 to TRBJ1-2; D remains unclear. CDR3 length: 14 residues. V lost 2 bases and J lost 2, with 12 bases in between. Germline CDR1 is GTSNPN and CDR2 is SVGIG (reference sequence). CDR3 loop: CAWSSQALNYGYTF. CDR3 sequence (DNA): TGTGCCTGGAGTAGTCAGGCCCTGAACTATGGCTACACCTTC.

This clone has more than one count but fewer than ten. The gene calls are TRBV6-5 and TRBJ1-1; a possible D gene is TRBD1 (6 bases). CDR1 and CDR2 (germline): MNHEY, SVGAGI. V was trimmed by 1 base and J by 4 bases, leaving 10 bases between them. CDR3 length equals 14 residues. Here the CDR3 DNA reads TGTGCCAGCAGTTACTTCCAACAGGGCACTGAAGCTTTCTTT. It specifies CASSYFQQGTEAFF.

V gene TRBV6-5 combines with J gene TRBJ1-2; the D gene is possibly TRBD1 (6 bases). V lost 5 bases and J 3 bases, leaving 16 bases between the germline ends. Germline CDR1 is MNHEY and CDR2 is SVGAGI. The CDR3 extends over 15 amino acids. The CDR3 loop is CASSREQGGDYGYTF. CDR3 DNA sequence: TGTGCCAGCAGTCGGGAACAGGGAGGAGACTATGGCTACACCTTC.

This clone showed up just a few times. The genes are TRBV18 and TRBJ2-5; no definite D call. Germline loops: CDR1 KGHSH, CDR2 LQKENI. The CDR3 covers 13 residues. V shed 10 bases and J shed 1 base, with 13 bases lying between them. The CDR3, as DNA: TGTGCCACCACTACCGGGCTCCAAGAGACCCAGTACTTC. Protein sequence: CATTTGLQETQYF.

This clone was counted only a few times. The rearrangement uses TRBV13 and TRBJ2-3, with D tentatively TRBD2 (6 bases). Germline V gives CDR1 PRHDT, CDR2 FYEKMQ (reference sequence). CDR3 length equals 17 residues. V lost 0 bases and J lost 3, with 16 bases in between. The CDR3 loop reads CASSLGRRGAGTDTQYF. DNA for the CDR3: TGTGCCAGCAGCTTAGGACGGCGGGGTGCAGGGACAGATACGCAGTATTTT.

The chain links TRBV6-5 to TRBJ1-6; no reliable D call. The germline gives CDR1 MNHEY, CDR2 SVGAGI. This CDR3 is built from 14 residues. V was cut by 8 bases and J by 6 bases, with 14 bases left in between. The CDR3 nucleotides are TGTGCCAGCTCAACCCGAGCCGCTAATTCACCCCTCCACTTT. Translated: CASSTRAANSPLHF.

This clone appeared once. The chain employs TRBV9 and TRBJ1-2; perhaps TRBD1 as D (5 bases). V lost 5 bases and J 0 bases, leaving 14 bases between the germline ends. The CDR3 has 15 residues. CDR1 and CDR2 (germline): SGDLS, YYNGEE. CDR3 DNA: TGTGCCAGCAGTTTAGAGCAGGGAGCTAACTATGGCTACACCTTC. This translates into CASSLEQGANYGYTF.

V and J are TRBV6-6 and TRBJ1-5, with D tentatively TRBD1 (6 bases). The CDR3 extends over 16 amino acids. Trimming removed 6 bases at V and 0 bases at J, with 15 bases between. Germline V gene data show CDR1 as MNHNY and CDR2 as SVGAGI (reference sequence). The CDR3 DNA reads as TGTGCCAGCAGCCCCAGGGGCGTGGATAGCAATCAGCCCCAGCATTTT. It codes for CASSPRGVDSNQPQHF.

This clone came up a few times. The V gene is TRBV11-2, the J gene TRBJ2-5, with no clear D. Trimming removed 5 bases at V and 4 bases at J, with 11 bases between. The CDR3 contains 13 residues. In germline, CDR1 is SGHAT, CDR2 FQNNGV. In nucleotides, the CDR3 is TGTGCCAGCAGCCCCGCCATACGAGAGACCCAGTACTTC. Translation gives CASSPAIRETQYF.

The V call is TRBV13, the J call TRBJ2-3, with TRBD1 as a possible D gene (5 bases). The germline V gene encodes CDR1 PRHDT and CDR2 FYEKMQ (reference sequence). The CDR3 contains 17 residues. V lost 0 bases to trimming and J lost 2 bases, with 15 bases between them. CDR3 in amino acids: CASSLGPPDKDTDTQYF. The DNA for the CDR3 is TGTGCCAGCAGCTTAGGGCCCCCGGACAAAGACACAGATACGCAGTATTTT.

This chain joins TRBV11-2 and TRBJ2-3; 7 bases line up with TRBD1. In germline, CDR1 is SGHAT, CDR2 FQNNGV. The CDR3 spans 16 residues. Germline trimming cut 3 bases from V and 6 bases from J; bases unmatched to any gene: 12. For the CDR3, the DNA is TGTGCCAGCAGCTTCCCGACAGGGACAGTGCCGGATACGCAGTATTTT. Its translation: CASSFPTGTVPDTQYF.